This TCR beta chain is drawn from a study of OX40 agonist ivuxolimab in advanced cancers. Losses at the gene ends were 6 bases for V and 7 bases for J; bases not matched to a gene: 5. Looked up from germline, CDR1 is SQVTM and CDR2 is ANQGSEA. The CDR3 sequence is 11 residues long. Produced via immunoSEQ multiplex PCR; TCRdb's table is partial and in-frame only. There are under 60,000 clones in the sample; 85% to 95% occur only once, and about 12% lies in the top ten. Sequenced here: CD4+ or CD8+ T cells sorted from blood, sampled in a trial of the OX40 agonist ivuxolimab. The clonotype was recovered from an adult with an advanced solid tumor such as melanoma, head and neck, liver or kidney cancer. The rearrangement uses TRBV29-1 and TRBJ1-1; 7 nucleotides agree with TRBD1. CDR3 nucleotide sequence: TGCAGCGTCCCCAGGGGGTATGAAGCTTTCTTT. Translated: CSVPRGYEAFF. Filled out from reference TRBV29-1 and TRBJ1-1, the complete variable domain reads SAVISQKPSRDICQRGTSLTIQCQVDSQVTMMFWYRQQPGQSLTLIATANQGSEATYESGFVIDKFPISRPNLTFSTLTVSNMSPEDSSIYLCSVPRGYEAFFGQGTRLTVV.